This entry describes one T cell receptor (beta chain). The antigen is not known. This CDR3 region has 15 residues. CDR1 LNHNV and CDR2 YYDKDF come from the germline V gene (reference sequence). Trimming pared 0 bases from V and 1 base from J, leaving 9 bases between. These data belong to a study of CD8+CD57+ T cells in acquired aplastic anemia. Study-level background: The sorted CD4+ and CD8+ cells yielded an average approximately 3.3 ug of DNA.

Study-level results: It was found that more than 25 CD8+ CDR3 sequences were shared between patients and controls. Patients were compared with controls for CD8+ Simpson's diversity, and no significant difference emerged.

Investigators profiled TCR beta VDJ and CDR3 from genomic DNA template. TCRdb itself ran the reads through MiXCR, one entry per CDR3 protein. The profile shows 150,000 to 200,000 distinct CDR3 sequences, about 64% of them singletons. The V gene is TRBV15, the J gene TRBJ1-2; D is ambiguous. This clonotype was obtained from a human donor with severe aplastic anemia or a healthy control (not recorded which). The sequenced sample consisted of sorted CD4+, CD8+, or CD8+CD57+ T cells (not recorded which) from PBMCs. As DNA, the CDR3 is TGTGCCACCAGCAGAGAAGCCATTAATAACTATGGCTACACCTTC. Residues: CATSREAINNYGYTF. The full variable domain, rest sourced from reference TRBV15 and TRBJ1-2, is DAMVIQNPRYQVTQFGKPVTLSCSQTLNHNVMYWYQQKSSQAPKLLFHYYDKDFNNEADTPDNFQSRRPNTSFCFLDIRSPGLGDTAMYLCATSREAINNYGYTFGSGTRLTVV.